These 29 T cell receptor beta chains originate from one sample sequenced in a study of T-cell reconstitution after alpha-beta-depleted transplantation in children. Preparing the TCRbeta library involved the use of unique molecular identifiers. TCRdb passed the PCR reads through MiXCR, listing each CDR3 protein once. This sample has approximately 400,000 distinct CDR3 sequences; roughly 11% occur once, and the top ten carry 4.5% to 6%. The source was PBMCs from the stem cell graft donor, collected from the stem cell graft. The origin of the receptors is a human donor who donated a stem cell graft to a child with acute myeloid leukemia.

This clonotype was recorded at least ten times. The junction differs from germline at one of its ends, possibly a read error. The genes are TRBV5-1 and TRBJ1-1; D call uncertain. This CDR3 comprises 12 residues. Germline V lookup: CDR1 SGHRS, CDR2 YFSETQ. The CDR3 region is CASSFPGTEAFF. As DNA, the CDR3 is TGTGCCAGCAGCTTCCCGGGCACTGAAGCTTTCTTT.

V usage is TRBV7-6 and J usage is TRBJ2-2; 8 bases agree with TRBD2. The J segment lost 4 bases and the V segment lost 1 base, leaving 5 bases of the junction unmatched. Germline-derived CDR1 and CDR2 are SGHVS and FNYEAQ. The CDR3 has 16 residues. The CDR3 sequence: CASSLGAAGATGELFF. DNA of the CDR3: TGTGCCAGCAGCTTAGGGGCAGCGGGAGCCACCGGGGAGCTGTTTTTT.

This sequence joins TRBV20-1 and TRBJ1-4; TRBD1 matches 7 bases. Germline lookup yields CDR1 DFQATT and CDR2 SNEGSKA (reference sequence). The CDR3 is 15 amino acids. V trimming: 1 base; J trimming: 9 bases; junction bases outside the gene matches: 11. DNA for the CDR3: TGCAGTGCTAGAGCTCAAGGGGGCGGAGGGCAAAAACTGTTTTTT. It is translated as CSARAQGGGGQKLFF.

V gene TRBV4-3 combines with J gene TRBJ1-6; 10 positions match TRBD1. The V gene's germline CDR1 is LGHNA and CDR2 YSLEER. Trimming at V came to 0 bases and at J to 10 bases, leaving 12 bases not matched to a gene. The CDR3 length is 18 residues. The CDR3 sequence is CASSQEPPGQGFGSPLHF. Written as DNA, the CDR3 is TGCGCCAGCAGCCAAGAGCCGCCGGGACAGGGGTTCGGCTCACCCCTCCACTTT.

This clonotype came up once. The chain joins TRBV5-5 to TRBJ1-2; 9 bases are shared with TRBD1. CDR3 length equals 14 residues. Unmatched junction bases numbered 7, after V lost 2 bases and J lost 8 bases. The germline V gene has CDR1 SGHKS and CDR2 YYEKEE (reference sequence). The CDR3 protein is CASSFSGTGTGYTF. The DNA of the CDR3 is TGTGCCAGCAGCTTCTCCGGGACAGGGACCGGCTACACCTTC.

This clonotype showed up many times. J is TRBJ2-3 and V is TRBV30; D possibly corresponds to TRBD2 (5 bases). V lost 4 bases, J lost 6 bases, and 11 bases lay in between. CDR1 and CDR2 (germline): GTSNPN, SVGIG (reference sequence). This CDR3 region has 12 residues. This CDR3 is CAWNDYGDTQYF. CDR3 in DNA: TGTGCCTGGAATGACTATGGGGATACGCAGTATTTT.

This clonotype has a count of ten or more. The V and J genes are TRBV5-1 and TRBJ2-3; 10 bases are shared with TRBD2. CDR1 is SGHRS and CDR2 is YFSETQ in the germline V gene. The CDR3 totals 17 residues. Trimming removed 4 bases from V and 4 bases from J; junction bases left unmatched: 12. The CDR3 region is CASSRTSGILKSDTQYF. The DNA of the CDR3 is TGCGCCAGCAGCCGGACTAGCGGTATCCTCAAGTCAGATACGCAGTATTTT.

V gene TRBV5-1 combines with J gene TRBJ2-2; TRBD1 agrees at 10 bases. With 0 bases clipped from V and 4 bases from J, the junction kept 3 bases outside the gene matches. The germline gives CDR1 SGHRS, CDR2 YFSETQ. This CDR3 has 16 amino acids. The CDR3 spells CASSLETGGFTGELFF. As DNA, the CDR3 is TGCGCCAGCAGCTTGGAGACAGGGGGCTTCACCGGGGAGCTGTTTTTT.

The rearrangement links TRBV21-1 to TRBJ2-5; the DNA was not used to check the table's D call, TRBD1. TRBV21-1 is a pseudogene locus. The CDR3 length is 16 residues. The CDR3 sequence: CASSRDGTGVLETQYF. In DNA form, the CDR3 reads TGTGCCAGCAGCAGAGACGGGACAGGGGTGTTGGAGACCCAGTACTTC.

This clonotype was picked up a small number of times. This CDR3 is CSAGALGQETQYF. CDR3 nucleotide sequence: TGCAGTGCTGGGGCACTAGGCCAAGAGACCCAGTACTTC. This rearrangement joins TRBV20-1 to TRBJ2-5; D tentatively reads TRBD1 or TRBD2 (5 bases each). V gave up 5 bases and J gave up 1 base, with 11 bases separating them. Germline V gene lookup returns CDR1 DFQATT and CDR2 SNEGSKA (reference sequence). This CDR3 is built from 13 residues.

This clonotype has ten or more counts. V and J are TRBV15 and TRBJ2-1; 10 nucleotides align to TRBD1. CDR3 length: 17 residues. Germline CDR1 reads LNHNV; CDR2 reads YYDKDF (reference sequence). Unmatched junction bases numbered 10, after V lost 3 bases and J lost 5 bases. The CDR3 spells CATSRRSGTGVNNEQFF. Written as DNA, the CDR3 is TGTGCCACCAGCAGGAGGTCCGGGACAGGGGTGAACAATGAGCAGTTCTTC. Filled out from reference TRBV15 and TRBJ2-1, the complete variable domain reads DAMVIQNPRYQVTQFGKPVTLSCSQTLNHNVMYWYQQKSSQAPKLLFHYYDKDFNNEADTPDNFQSRRPNTSFCFLDIRSPGLGDTAMYLCATSRRSGTGVNNEQFFGPGTRLTVL.

This clonotype showed up just a few times. The CDR3 DNA reads as TGCGCCAGCAGCTCCCCGGGACAGAGCTATGGCTACACCTTC. Translated, it gives CASSSPGQSYGYTF. The chain links TRBV5-1 to TRBJ1-2; 7 positions agree with TRBD1. The V gene's germline CDR1 is SGHRS and CDR2 YFSETQ. The CDR3 has 14 residues. The trim removed 3 bases at V and 4 bases at J, leaving 6 bases unmatched.

This clonotype turned up a few times. The gene calls are TRBV5-8 and TRBJ2-5; either TRBD1 or TRBD2 may fit D (6 bases each). Germline V gives CDR1 SGHTS, CDR2 YDEGEE. The V gene lost 5 bases and the J gene lost 1 base, with 15 bases spanning the gap. CDR3 size: 15 residues. DNA for the CDR3: TGTGCCAGCAGTCTGGAGGGGGGAAGCCAAGAGACCCAGTACTTC. Encoded protein: CASSLEGGSQETQYF.

The chain has TRBV19 and TRBJ2-5; D is possibly TRBD2 (6 bases). Germline values: CDR1 LNHDA, CDR2 SQIVND (reference sequence). V was pared by 2 bases and J by 4 bases, with 17 bases between. The CDR3 is made up of 16 amino acids. In DNA, the CDR3 is TGTGCCAGTAGTATATCAGCCCAGGGAGGAGGAGAGACCCAGTACTTC. This encodes CASSISAQGGGETQYF.

This clonotype has ten or more counts. The chain employs TRBV29-1 and TRBJ2-7, with unresolved D. The CDR3 has 12 amino acids. V was clipped by 3 bases and J by 9 bases, with 15 bases between them. Germline V gene data show CDR1 as SQVTM and CDR2 as ANQGSEA. The CDR3 is CSVDGKAGGQYF. DNA for the CDR3: TGCAGCGTTGACGGAAAAGCCGGCGGGCAGTACTTC.

The sample holds a few counts of this clonotype. The chain has TRBV20-1 and TRBJ2-1; D uncertain. The CDR3 length is 12 residues. V was shortened by 5 bases and J by 7 bases, with 12 bases between the two germline ends. Germline-derived CDR1 and CDR2 are DFQATT and SNEGSKA (reference sequence). The CDR3 nucleotides read TGCAGTGCTGTCGGGTCGTTAAATGAGCAGTTCTTC. Protein: CSAVGSLNEQFF.

This clonotype was recorded a few times. The rearrangement uses TRBV13 and TRBJ2-1, with TRBD2 identical over 8 bases. Germline V gives CDR1 PRHDT, CDR2 FYEKMQ (reference sequence). The CDR3 totals 20 residues. V lost 1 base to trimming and J lost 0 bases; unmatched junction nucleotides: 14. CDR3 sequence (DNA): TGTGCCAGCAGCTTAGAGAAAGAGGGGCTAGCGGGTAGCTCCTACAATGAGCAGTTCTTC. It is translated as CASSLEKEGLAGSSYNEQFF.

The chain is built from TRBV20-1 and TRBJ2-1, with a possible D match to TRBD2 (6 bases). There are 14 residues in the CDR3. Germline V gene data show CDR1 as DFQATT and CDR2 as SNEGSKA (reference sequence). V lost 5 bases, J lost 2 bases, and 13 bases lay in between. The chain's CDR3 is CSAQEGEAYNEQFF. The CDR3 bases are TGCAGTGCTCAGGAGGGAGAGGCCTACAATGAGCAGTTCTTC.

There are many counts of this clonotype. The J gene is TRBJ2-5, the V gene TRBV7-9; maybe TRBD2 (6 bases). This CDR3 has 15 amino acids. The germline V and J ends were trimmed by 1 base and 2 bases, with 11 bases remaining between them. Germline V gene sequence: CDR1 SEHNR, CDR2 FQNEAQ (reference sequence). The CDR3 protein is CASSLGAAGQETQYF. CDR3 coding DNA: TGTGCCAGCAGCTTAGGAGCGGCGGGGCAAGAGACCCAGTACTTC. The full variable domain, completed using reference TRBV7-9 and TRBJ2-5, is DTGVSQNPRHKITKRGQNVTFRCDPISEHNRLYWYRQTLGQGPEFLTYFQNEAQLEKSRLLSDRFSAERPKGSFSTLEIQRTEQGDSAMYLCASSLGAAGQETQYFGPGTRLLVL.

The sample holds a few counts of this clonotype. This CDR3 reads CATSRDQTSGRGNEQFF. DNA of the CDR3: TGTGCCACCAGCAGAGATCAGACTAGCGGGAGGGGGAATGAGCAGTTCTTC. V gene TRBV15 combines with J gene TRBJ2-1; 14 nucleotides match TRBD2. The CDR3 loop spans 17 amino acids. Germline V gene lookup returns CDR1 LNHNV and CDR2 YYDKDF (reference sequence). J gave up 7 bases and V 0 bases, and 5 bases lay outside the gene matches.

The J gene is TRBJ2-7, the V gene TRBV4-2; either TRBD1 or TRBD2 may supply D (5 bases each). CDR1 and CDR2 from the germline V gene are LGHNA and YNFKEQ. Trimming removed 4 bases from V and 0 bases from J, with 34 bases in between. The CDR3 spans 22 residues. This chain's CDR3 is CASSPEPLPLGAGVVRSYEQYF. The CDR3 DNA reads TGTGCCAGCAGCCCGGAGCCGCTCCCCCTCGGGGCAGGTGTGGTCCGCTCCTACGAGCAGTACTTC.

The rearrangement uses TRBV2 and TRBJ2-5, with TRBD2 matching over 7 bases. Germline assignment: CDR1 SNHLY and CDR2 FYNNEI. The length of the CDR3 is 12 residues. After removal of 7 bases from V and 4 bases from J, the junction contained 3 bases not matched to a gene. CDR3 nucleotides: TGTGCCAGCATGCGGGGGAGAGAGACCCAGTACTTC. Its protein is CASMRGRETQYF.

V gene TRBV20-1 combines with J gene TRBJ1-2; perhaps TRBD1 as D (5 bases). Trimming took 3 bases from V and 9 from J, leaving 11 bases between them. The CDR3 has 11 residues. Germline V CDR1 and CDR2: DFQATT, SNEGSKA (reference sequence). This chain's CDR3 is CSARTDVRYTF. CDR3 in DNA: TGCAGTGCTAGGACAGACGTCCGCTACACCTTC.

V and J are TRBV5-1 and TRBJ2-7; weak D call: TRBD1 (6 bases). Germline V gene sequence: CDR1 SGHRS, CDR2 YFSETQ. The CDR3 has 15 amino acids. V dropped 4 bases and J dropped 2 bases, with 16 bases sitting between them. CDR3 protein: CASSPPQGTTYEQYV. Written as DNA, the CDR3 is TGCGCCAGCAGCCCCCCCCAGGGGACAACCTACGAGCAGTACGTC.

This clonotype occurred a few times. The chain has TRBV6-4 and TRBJ2-7; D may be TRBD2 (6 bases). Looked up from germline, CDR1 is MRHNA and CDR2 is SNTAGT. V was clipped by 5 bases and J by 1 base, with 15 bases between them. CDR3 size: 15 residues. Written as DNA, the CDR3 is TGTGCCAGCAGTCCCGGGACTCCTCAGTCCTACGAGCAGTACTTC. The encoded protein is CASSPGTPQSYEQYF.

The chain has TRBV5-5 and TRBJ2-7; perhaps TRBD2 as D (6 bases). The CDR3 runs 13 residues. V dropped 3 bases and J dropped 3 bases, with 10 bases sitting between them. Per germline, CDR1 SGHKS and CDR2 YYEKEE (reference sequence). CDR3 residues: CASSYLGGYEQYF. The CDR3 region has the DNA TGTGCCAGCAGCTACCTCGGGGGCTACGAGCAGTACTTC.

This clonotype came up many times. CDR3 DNA sequence: TGTGCCAGCAAGGGAGGAGTGTATGGCTACACCTTC. This sequence encodes CASKGGVYGYTF. The genes are TRBV27 and TRBJ1-2; no clear D gene. Trimming removed 7 bases from V and 5 bases from J, with 11 bases in between. The CDR3 runs 12 residues. CDR1 and CDR2 from the germline V gene are MNHEY and SMNVEV (reference sequence).

This chain joins TRBV7-8 and TRBJ2-3; 9 nucleotides match TRBD2. CDR3 length: 18 residues. V trimming: 0 bases; J trimming: 2 bases; junction bases outside the gene matches: 9. Germline CDR1 reads SGHVS; CDR2 reads FQNEAQ. CDR3 sequence (DNA): TGTGCCAGCAGCTTAGCCCGTTTAGCGGGAGTCTTCACAGATACGCAGTATTTT. Protein sequence: CASSLARLAGVFTDTQYF.

The CDR3 protein is CASSPETGMNEQFF. In nucleotides, the CDR3 is TGCGCCAGCTCCCCGGAGACAGGGATGAATGAGCAGTTCTTC. The chain is built from TRBV4-1 and TRBJ2-1; 7 bases line up with TRBD1. The CDR3 contains 14 residues. CDR1 and CDR2 from the germline V gene are MGHRA and YSYEKL. The junction had 11 bases not matched to a gene; V was cut back by 8 bases and J by 7 bases.